This T cell receptor (beta chain) stems from a study of blood T cell repertoires in COVID-19. Whole-study context: Samples taken during acute and convalescent COVID-19 were collected in the United States, Italy and Spain. From T cells, B-cell-depleted T cells, or PBMCs came the material, which was cDNA or gDNA.

During active infection, Seattle patients enrolled and were then monitored through disease. Under the authors' procedure: Reference gene primers were amplified, and this amplification served to estimate nucleated cell counts. Profiling relied on immunoSEQ multiplex PCR, and the TCRdb table lists in-frame clones only, not all of them. That table furnishes V, J and clone size, whereas the DNA furnished D and trimming. Among about 150,000 clones, roughly 86% were seen once, and the ten largest hold 0.55% to 0.6%. This clone was seen once. V lost 3 bases and J 1 base, leaving 15 bases between the germline ends. The germline gives CDR1 KGHSH, CDR2 LQKENI. There are 17 residues in the CDR3.

J is TRBJ2-2 and V is TRBV18, with D perhaps matching TRBD2 (6 bases). The receptor was isolated from a man aged 60 to 75 with COVID-19, enrolled during active disease. Sequenced sample: peripheral blood. The chain's CDR3 is CASSPGGPFQNTGELFF. The CDR3 DNA reads as TGTGCCAGCTCACCGGGGGGACCCTTCCAGAACACCGGGGAGCTGTTTTTT.